A single TCR beta chain is shown here with its context. The data were obtained in a study of blood T cell repertoires in COVID-19. The wider study: Samples of COVID-19 (acute and convalescent) were obtained from the United States, Italy and Spain.

The CDR3 runs to 15 residues. The germline V and J ends were trimmed by 3 bases and 4 bases, with 13 bases remaining between them. Looked up from germline, CDR1 is MDHEN and CDR2 is SYDVKM. In the source study's methods: Reference gene primer amplification yielded estimated nucleated cell counts. The data were produced by immunoSEQ multiplex PCR, yet TCRdb's version contains in-frame clones alone and is incomplete. The V and J calls and the clone size are those of that table, but D and trimming were determined from the DNA. The sample holds fewer than 350,000 clones, approximately 91% seen once. Researchers sorted participants into cohorts using their self-reported clinical history.

The genes are TRBV28 and TRBJ1-3, with D unresolved. The sample consisted of PBMCs or T cells enriched from blood (not recorded which). The sequence was collected from a woman aged 40 to 50 with acute COVID-19. The CDR3 spells CASSFPLSGGNTIYF. CDR3 bases: TGTGCCAGCAGTTTCCCATTATCGGGGGGAAACACCATATATTTT.